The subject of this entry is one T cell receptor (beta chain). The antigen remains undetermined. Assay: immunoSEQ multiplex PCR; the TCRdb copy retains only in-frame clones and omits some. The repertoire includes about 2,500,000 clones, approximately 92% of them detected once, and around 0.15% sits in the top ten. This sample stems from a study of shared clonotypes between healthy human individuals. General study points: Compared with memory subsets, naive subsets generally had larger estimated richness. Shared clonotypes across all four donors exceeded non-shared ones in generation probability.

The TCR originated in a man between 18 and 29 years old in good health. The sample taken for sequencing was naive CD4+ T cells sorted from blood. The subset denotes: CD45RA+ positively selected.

The CDR3 DNA follows: TGTGCCAGCAGGTCTACTAGCGGGAGGGCCGGTGAGCAGTTCTTC. Amino acids: CASRSTSGRAGEQFF. V is TRBV7-2 and J is TRBJ2-1; TRBD2 agrees at 13 bases. Germline CDR1 and CDR2: SGHTA and FQGNSA. This CDR3 has 15 amino acids. V shed 6 bases, J shed 9 bases, and the junction held 8 bases outside the gene matches. Variable domain in full (rest from reference TRBV7-2 and TRBJ2-1): GAGVSQSPSNKVTEKGKDVELRCDPISGHTALYWYRQSLGQGLEFLIYFQGNSAPDKSGLPSDRFSAERTGGSVSTLTIQRTQQEDSAVYLCASRSTSGRAGEQFFGPGTRLTVL.